This entry lists 2 T cell receptor beta chains sequenced from one sample in a study of blood T cell repertoires in COVID-19. Assay: immunoSEQ multiplex PCR; the TCRdb copy retains only in-frame clones and omits some. The repertoire has tens of thousands of clones, roughly nine tenths of them found once; the top ten carry more than 9%. Sequenced material: peripheral blood. The receptors originated from a human donor in a cohort sampled during active COVID-19.

This rearrangement joins TRBV7-2 to TRBJ2-3, with 9 bases that match TRBD2. The V segment lost 6 bases and the J segment 2 bases; nucleotides outside the gene matches: 6. The CDR3 sequence is 15 residues long. Germline V gene lookup returns CDR1 SGHTA and CDR2 FQGNSA. The chain's CDR3 is CASRPPGLATDTQYF. CDR3 in DNA: TGTGCCAGCAGACCGCCGGGACTAGCCACAGATACGCAGTATTTT. The variable domain in full, completed from reference TRBV7-2 and TRBJ2-3, reads GAGVSQSPSNKVTEKGKDVELRCDPISGHTALYWYRQSLGQGLEFLIYFQGNSAPDKSGLPSDRFSAERTGGSVSTLTIQRTQQEDSAVYLCASRPPGLATDTQYFGPGTRLTVL.

J is TRBJ2-1 and V is TRBV7-2, with D unclear. This CDR3 is built from 12 residues. Germline CDR1 is SGHTA and CDR2 is FQGNSA. V lost 6 bases to trimming and J lost 7 bases, with 10 bases between them. The CDR3 region has the DNA TGTGCCAGCAGTTTCGAGGTGAATGAGCAGTTCTTC. This translates into CASSFEVNEQFF.